One sample yielded the 5 T cell receptor beta chains listed below, sequenced in a study of T cell repertoires in cytomegalovirus infection. No antigen has been identified for these receptors. One entry per CDR3 protein, called by TCRdb with MiXCR from the reads. The repertoire holds around 430,000 distinct CDR3 sequences, about 42% seen once, with about two fifths in the top ten. The source material was cultured PBMCs, sampled from culture after CMV antigen stimulation. These TCRs come from a human donor in good health (CMV status not recorded). Some clones in this sample may be carry-over from other donors' samples.

The chain carries TRBV7-6 and TRBJ1-6; TRBD1 agrees at 8 bases. V lost 3 bases to trimming and J lost 9 bases; unmatched junction nucleotides: 4. The germline CDR1 and CDR2 sequences are SGHVS and FNYEAQ. The CDR3 has 14 residues. The CDR3 sequence: CASSFRTGISPLHF. The CDR3 DNA is TGTGCCAGCAGCTTCCGGACAGGGATTTCACCCCTCCACTTT.

In the case of this clonotype: One end of the junction does not line up with germline, which may come from a read error. This chain connects TRBV6-5 to TRBJ2-7; D call uncertain. This CDR3 region has 13 residues. CDR1 is MNHEY, CDR2 SVGAGI, per germline. The CDR3 reads CASSYSATYKQYF. CDR3 in DNA: TGTGCCAGCAGTTACTCGGCCACCTACAAGCAGTACTTC.

The chain has TRBV12-3 or TRBV12-4 and TRBJ1-6; D gene unclear. This CDR3 is built from 14 residues. Trimming pared 6 bases from V and 7 bases from J, leaving 13 bases between. The CDR3 DNA follows: TGTGCCAGCAGCCCGACGTATGGGAATTCACCCCTCCACTTT. Amino acid sequence: CASSPTYGNSPLHF.

V usage is TRBV5-6 and J usage is TRBJ1-1; no clear D. V was shortened by 1 base and J by 4 bases, with 20 bases between the two germline ends. This CDR3 is 17 amino acids long. Germline V lookup: CDR1 SGHDT, CDR2 YYEEEE. This chain's CDR3 is CASSLLQSPNLITEAFF. The DNA of the CDR3 is TGTGCCAGCAGCTTGCTCCAGAGTCCTAATTTGATCACTGAAGCTTTCTTT.

The J gene is TRBJ2-7, the V gene TRBV6-2 or TRBV6-3, with D perhaps TRBD1 (5 bases). Germline V lookup: CDR1 MNHEY, CDR2 SVGEGT. The CDR3 has 12 amino acids. Trimming stripped 5 bases from V and 4 bases from J, with 9 bases between. CDR3 amino acids: CASSNRQYEQYF. CDR3 sequence (DNA): TGTGCCAGCAGTAATCGACAGTACGAGCAGTACTTC.